What follows is one TCR beta chain and its context. No antigen is known for it. The entry originates in a study of regulatory T cells in long-lasting Graves disease. Study outcomes and limitations: Favoring TRBV28, TRBJ1-2 and TRBJ2-5 was a feature seen in persistent disease.

iRepertoire HTBI primers and Arm-PCR of CDR3 regions built TCR beta libraries. TCRdb re-called the multiplex PCR reads through MiXCR, storing one row per CDR3 protein. Found here are 530,000 or so distinct CDR3 sequences, about 15% of them singletons; the top ten hold more than 10%. Time point denoted: newly diagnosed GD, antithyroid drugs for less than 3 months. RNA isolated from PBMCs was used to make the TCR library. Trimming pared 4 bases from V and 0 bases from J, leaving 26 bases between. Germline CDR1 and CDR2: SGHDT and YYEEEE. CDR3 size: 20 residues. In addition, the sample was reused for a study of T cells in Graves' hyperthyroidism and ophthalmopathy. That work contributes: Uncontrolled infection, other autoimmune disease, pregnancy and lactation each barred patients from inclusion. First-round RT-PCR of the TCR CDR3 relied on the HTBI primer set.

Sequenced here: peripheral blood mononuclear cells (PBMCs), sampled at new diagnosis, from a patient treated with antithyroid drugs. This sequence was found in a man aged 18 to 29 with Graves disease. The J gene is TRBJ2-1, the V gene TRBV5-6, with D perhaps TRBD1 (6 bases). The chain's CDR3 is CASSAQGSPMELSSYNEQFF. The DNA of the CDR3 is TGTGCCAGCAGCGCTCAGGGGTCCCCCATGGAGCTCAGCTCCTACAATGAGCAGTTCTTC.